This note documents a single T cell receptor (beta chain) sequence. Antigen: not known. These data come from a study of cytomegalovirus exposure and HLA in healthy donors. Study-wide findings and caveats: Data from an earlier analysis indicated that most TCR beta V segments were productive either about 87% or about 30% of the time.

The PCR ran on 60 Vbeta and 13 Jbeta primers. Repertoires were generated with immunoSEQ multiplex PCR, while TCRdb's copy carries only in-frame clones and drops some. The sample carries 90,000 to 110,000 clones, over 80% recorded once. The sequenced sample consisted of PBMCs. This sequence originates from a man younger than 30 in good health and CMV-seronegative.

The CDR3 loop reads CASSLTGTSTDTQYF. DNA for the CDR3: TGTGCCAGCAGCTTGACAGGTACTAGCACAGATACGCAGTATTTT. The chain recombines TRBV7-9 with TRBJ2-3; tentatively, D is TRBD1 (6 bases). With 3 bases removed from V and 0 bases from J, the gap between germline ends came to 10 bases. The CDR3 extends over 15 amino acids. The V gene's germline CDR1 is SEHNR and CDR2 FQNEAQ (reference sequence).